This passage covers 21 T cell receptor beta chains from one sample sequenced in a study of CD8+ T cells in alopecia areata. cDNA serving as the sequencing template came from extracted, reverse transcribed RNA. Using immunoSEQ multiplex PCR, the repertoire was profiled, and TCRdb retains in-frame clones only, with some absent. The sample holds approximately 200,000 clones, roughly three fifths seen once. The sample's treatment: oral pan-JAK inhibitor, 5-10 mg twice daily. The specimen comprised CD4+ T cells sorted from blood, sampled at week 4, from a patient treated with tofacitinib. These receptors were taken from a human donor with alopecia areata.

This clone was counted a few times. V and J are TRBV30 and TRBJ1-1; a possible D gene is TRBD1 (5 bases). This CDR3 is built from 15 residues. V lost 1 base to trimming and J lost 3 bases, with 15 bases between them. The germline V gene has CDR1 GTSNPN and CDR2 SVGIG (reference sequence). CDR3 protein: CAWSGRKGRDTEAFF. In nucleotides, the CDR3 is TGTGCCTGGAGTGGAAGAAAGGGGAGGGACACTGAAGCTTTCTTT.

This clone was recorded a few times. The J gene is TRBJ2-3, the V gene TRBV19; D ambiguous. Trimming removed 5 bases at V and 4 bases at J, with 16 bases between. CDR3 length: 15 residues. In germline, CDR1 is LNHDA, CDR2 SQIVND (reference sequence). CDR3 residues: CASSPAFTTADTQYF. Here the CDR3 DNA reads TGTGCCAGTAGTCCCGCCTTCACTACTGCAGATACGCAGTATTTT.

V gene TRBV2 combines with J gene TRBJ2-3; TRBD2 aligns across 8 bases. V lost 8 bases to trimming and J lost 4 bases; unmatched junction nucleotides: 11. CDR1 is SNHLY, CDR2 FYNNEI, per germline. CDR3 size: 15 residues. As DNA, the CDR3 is TGTGCCAGCTTTAGCGGGGTGCTACCACCAGATACGCAGTATTTT. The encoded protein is CASFSGVLPPDTQYF.

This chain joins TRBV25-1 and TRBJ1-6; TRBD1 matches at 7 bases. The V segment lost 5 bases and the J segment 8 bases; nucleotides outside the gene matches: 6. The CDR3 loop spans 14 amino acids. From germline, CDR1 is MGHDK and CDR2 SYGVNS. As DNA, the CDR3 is TGTGCCAGCAGTCGAAGCGACAGGGATTCACCCCTCCACTTT. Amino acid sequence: CASSRSDRDSPLHF. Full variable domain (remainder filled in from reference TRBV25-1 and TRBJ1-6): EADIYQTPRYLVIGTGKKITLECSQTMGHDKMYWYQQDPGMELHLIHYSYGVNSTEKGDLSSESTVSRIRTEHFPLTLESARPSHTSQYLCASSRSDRDSPLHFGNGTRLTVT.

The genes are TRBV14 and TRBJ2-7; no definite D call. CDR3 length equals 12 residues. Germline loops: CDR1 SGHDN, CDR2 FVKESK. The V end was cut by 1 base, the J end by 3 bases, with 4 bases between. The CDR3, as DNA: TGTGCCAGCAGCCAAGGAGTCTACGAGCAGTACTTC. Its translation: CASSQGVYEQYF.

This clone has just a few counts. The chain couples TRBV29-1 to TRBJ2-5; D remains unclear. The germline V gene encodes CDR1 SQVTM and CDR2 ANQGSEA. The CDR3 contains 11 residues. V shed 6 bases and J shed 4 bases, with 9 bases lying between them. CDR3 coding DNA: TGCAGCGTAAAGAGGACAGAGACCCAGTACTTC. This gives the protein CSVKRTETQYF.

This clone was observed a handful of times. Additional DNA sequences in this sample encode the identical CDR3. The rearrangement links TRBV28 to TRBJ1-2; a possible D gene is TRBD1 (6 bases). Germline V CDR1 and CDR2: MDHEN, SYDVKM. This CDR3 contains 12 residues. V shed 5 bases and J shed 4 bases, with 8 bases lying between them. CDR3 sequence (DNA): TGTGCCAGCAGTCTACAGGGCTATGGCTACACCTTC. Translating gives CASSLQGYGYTF.

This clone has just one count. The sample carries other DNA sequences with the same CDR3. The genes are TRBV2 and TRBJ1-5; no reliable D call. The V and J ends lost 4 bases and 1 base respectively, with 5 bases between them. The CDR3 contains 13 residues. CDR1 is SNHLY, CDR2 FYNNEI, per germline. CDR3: CASSGESNQPQHF. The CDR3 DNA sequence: TGTGCCAGCAGTGGCGAGAGCAATCAGCCCCAGCATTTT.

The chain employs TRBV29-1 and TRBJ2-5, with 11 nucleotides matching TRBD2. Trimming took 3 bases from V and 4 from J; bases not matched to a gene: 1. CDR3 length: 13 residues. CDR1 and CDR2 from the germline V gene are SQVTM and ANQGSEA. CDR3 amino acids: CSVDLAGGETQYF. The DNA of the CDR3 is TGCAGCGTTGACCTAGCGGGGGGAGAGACCCAGTACTTC.

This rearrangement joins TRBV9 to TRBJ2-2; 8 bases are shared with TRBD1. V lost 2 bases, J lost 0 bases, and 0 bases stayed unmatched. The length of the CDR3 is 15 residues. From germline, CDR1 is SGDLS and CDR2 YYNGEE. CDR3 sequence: CASSVTGANTGELFF. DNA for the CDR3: TGTGCCAGCAGCGTGACAGGGGCGAACACCGGGGAGCTGTTTTTT. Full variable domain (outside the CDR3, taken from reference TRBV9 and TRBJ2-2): DSGVTQTPKHLITATGQRVTLRCSPRSGDLSVYWYQQSLDQGLQFLIQYYNGEERAKGNILERFSAQQFPDLHSELNLSSLELGDSALYFCASSVTGANTGELFFGEGSRLTVL.

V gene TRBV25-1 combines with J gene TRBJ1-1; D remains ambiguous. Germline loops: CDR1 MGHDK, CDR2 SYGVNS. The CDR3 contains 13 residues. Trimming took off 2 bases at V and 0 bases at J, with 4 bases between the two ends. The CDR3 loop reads CASSERMNTEAFF. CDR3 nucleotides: TGTGCCAGCAGTGAAAGGATGAACACTGAAGCTTTCTTT.

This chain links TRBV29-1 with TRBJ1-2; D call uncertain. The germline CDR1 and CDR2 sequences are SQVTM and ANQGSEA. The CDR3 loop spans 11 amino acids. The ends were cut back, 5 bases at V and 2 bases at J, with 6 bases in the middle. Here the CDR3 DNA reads TGCAGCGTTTCCCGGAACTATGGCTACACCTTC. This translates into CSVSRNYGYTF. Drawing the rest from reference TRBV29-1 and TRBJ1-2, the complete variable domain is SAVISQKPSRDICQRGTSLTIQCQVDSQVTMMFWYRQQPGQSLTLIATANQGSEATYESGFVIDKFPISRPNLTFSTLTVSNMSPEDSSIYLCSVSRNYGYTFGSGTRLTVV.

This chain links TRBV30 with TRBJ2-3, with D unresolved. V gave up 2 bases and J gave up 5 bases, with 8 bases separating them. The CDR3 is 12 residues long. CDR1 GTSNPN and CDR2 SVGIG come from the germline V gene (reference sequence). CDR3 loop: CAWSFSGDTQYF. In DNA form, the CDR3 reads TGTGCCTGGAGTTTCTCCGGAGATACGCAGTATTTT.

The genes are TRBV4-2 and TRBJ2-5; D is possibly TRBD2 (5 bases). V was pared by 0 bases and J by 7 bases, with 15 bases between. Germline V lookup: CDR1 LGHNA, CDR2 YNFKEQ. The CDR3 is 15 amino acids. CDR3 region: CASSQDGSSIGTQYF. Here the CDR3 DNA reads TGTGCCAGCAGCCAAGATGGGTCTAGCATCGGGACCCAGTACTTC.

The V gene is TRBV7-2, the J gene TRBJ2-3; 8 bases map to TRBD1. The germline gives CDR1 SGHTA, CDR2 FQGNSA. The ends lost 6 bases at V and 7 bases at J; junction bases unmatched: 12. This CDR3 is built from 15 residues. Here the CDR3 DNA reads TGTGCCAGCAGGCCTCCGGGACAGGTCGAGCATACGCAGTATTTT. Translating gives CASRPPGQVEHTQYF. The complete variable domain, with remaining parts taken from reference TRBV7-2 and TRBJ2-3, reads GAGVSQSPSNKVTEKGKDVELRCDPISGHTALYWYRQSLGQGLEFLIYFQGNSAPDKSGLPSDRFSAERTGGSVSTLTIQRTQQEDSAVYLCASRPPGQVEHTQYFGPGTRLTVL.

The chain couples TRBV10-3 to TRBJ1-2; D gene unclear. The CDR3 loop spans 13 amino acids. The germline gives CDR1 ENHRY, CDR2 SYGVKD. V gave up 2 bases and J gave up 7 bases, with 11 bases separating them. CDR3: CAISEASRSGYTF. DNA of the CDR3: TGTGCCATCAGTGAGGCATCCCGGAGTGGCTACACCTTC.

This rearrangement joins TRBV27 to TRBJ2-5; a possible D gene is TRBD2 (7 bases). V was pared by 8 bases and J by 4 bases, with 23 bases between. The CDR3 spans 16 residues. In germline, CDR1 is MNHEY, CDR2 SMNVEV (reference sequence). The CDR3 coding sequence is TGTGCCAGCTCTCCACGGGCGGGGGCCCTTGGAGAGACCCAGTACTTC. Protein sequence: CASSPRAGALGETQYF.

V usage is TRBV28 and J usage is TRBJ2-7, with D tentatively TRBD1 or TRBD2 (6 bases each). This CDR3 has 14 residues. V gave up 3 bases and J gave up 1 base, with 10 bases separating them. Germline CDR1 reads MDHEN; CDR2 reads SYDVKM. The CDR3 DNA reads TGTGCCAGCAGTTTCAGGGGACTTTCCTACGAGCAGTACTTC. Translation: CASSFRGLSYEQYF.

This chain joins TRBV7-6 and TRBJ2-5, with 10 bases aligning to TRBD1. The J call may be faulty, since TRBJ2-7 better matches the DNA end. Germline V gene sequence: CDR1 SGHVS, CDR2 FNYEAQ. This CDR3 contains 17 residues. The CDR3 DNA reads TGTGCCAGCAGCTTAGTTAAGGGACAGGGGAAGTCCCTCGAGCAGTACTTC. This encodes CASSLVKGQGKSLEQYF.

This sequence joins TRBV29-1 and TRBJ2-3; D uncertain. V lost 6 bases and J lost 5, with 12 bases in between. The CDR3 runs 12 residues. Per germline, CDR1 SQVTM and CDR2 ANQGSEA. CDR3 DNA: TGCAGCGTCAGTAGGGTTGAAGATACGCAGTATTTT. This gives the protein CSVSRVEDTQYF.

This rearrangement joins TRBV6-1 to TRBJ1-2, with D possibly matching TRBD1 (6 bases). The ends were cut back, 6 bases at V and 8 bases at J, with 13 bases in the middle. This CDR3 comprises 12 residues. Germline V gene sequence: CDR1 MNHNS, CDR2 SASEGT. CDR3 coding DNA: TGTGCCAGCAGGCAGGGGAGAGGGGGCTACACCTTC. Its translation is CASRQGRGGYTF.